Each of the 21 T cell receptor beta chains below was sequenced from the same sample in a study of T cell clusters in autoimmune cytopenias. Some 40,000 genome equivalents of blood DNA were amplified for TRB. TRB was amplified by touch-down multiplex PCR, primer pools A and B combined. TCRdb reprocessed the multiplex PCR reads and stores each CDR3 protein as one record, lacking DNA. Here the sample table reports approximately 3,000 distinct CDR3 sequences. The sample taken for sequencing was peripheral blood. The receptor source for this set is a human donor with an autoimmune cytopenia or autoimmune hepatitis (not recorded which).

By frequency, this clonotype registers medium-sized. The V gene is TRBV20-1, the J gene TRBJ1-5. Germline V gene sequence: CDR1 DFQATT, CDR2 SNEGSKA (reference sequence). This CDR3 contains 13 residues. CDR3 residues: CSARDLFNQPQHF.

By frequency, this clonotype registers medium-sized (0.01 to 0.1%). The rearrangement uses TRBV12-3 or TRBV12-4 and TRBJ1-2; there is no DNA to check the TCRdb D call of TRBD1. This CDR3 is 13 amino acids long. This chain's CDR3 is CASSIGQLYGYTF.

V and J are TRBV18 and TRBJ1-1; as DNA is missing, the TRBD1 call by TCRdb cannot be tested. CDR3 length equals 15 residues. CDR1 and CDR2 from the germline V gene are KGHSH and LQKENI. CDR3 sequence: CASSPGQGLNTEAFF. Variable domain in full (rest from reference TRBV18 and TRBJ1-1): NAGVMQNPRHLVRRRGQEARLRCSPMKGHSHVYWYRQLPEEGLKFMVYLQKENIIDESGMPKERFSAEFPKEGPSILRIQQVVRGDSAAYFCASSPGQGLNTEAFFGQGTRLTVV.

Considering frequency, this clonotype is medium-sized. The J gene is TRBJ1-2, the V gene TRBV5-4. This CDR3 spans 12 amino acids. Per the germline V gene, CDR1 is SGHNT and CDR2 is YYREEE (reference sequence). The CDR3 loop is CASTSESYGYTF. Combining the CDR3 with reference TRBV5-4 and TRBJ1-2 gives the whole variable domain ETGVTQSPTHLIKTRGQQVTLRCSSQSGHNTVSWYQQALGQGPQFIFQYYREEENGRGNFPPRFSGLQFPNYSSELNVNALELDDSALYLCASTSESYGYTFGSGTRLTVV.

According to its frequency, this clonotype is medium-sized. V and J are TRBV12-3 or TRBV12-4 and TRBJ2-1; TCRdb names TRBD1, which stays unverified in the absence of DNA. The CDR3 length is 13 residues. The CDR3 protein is CASAGMGYNEQFF.

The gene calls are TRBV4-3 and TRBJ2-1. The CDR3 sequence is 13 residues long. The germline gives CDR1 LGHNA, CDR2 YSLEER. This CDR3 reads CASSQEGYNEQFF.

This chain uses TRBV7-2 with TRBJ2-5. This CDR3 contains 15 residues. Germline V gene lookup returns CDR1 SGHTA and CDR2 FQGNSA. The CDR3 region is CASSLVLGYQETQYF.

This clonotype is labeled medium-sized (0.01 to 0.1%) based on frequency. Here the CDR3 reads CASRGPTEQYF. The gene calls are TRBV6-5 and TRBJ2-7; as DNA is missing, the TRBD1 call by TCRdb cannot be tested. Germline V lookup: CDR1 MNHEY, CDR2 SVGAGI. The length of the CDR3 is 11 residues.

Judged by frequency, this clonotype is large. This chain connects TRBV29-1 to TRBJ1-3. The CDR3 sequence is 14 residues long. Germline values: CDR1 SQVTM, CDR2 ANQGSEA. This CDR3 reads CSVDLRSSGNTIYF.

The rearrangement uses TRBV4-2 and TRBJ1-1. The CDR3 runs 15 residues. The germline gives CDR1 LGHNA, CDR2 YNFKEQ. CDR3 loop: CASSQDLPGNTEAFF.

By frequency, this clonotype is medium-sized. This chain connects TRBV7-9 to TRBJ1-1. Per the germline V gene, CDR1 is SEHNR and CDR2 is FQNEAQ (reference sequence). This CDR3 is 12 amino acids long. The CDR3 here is CASSFEDTEAFF.

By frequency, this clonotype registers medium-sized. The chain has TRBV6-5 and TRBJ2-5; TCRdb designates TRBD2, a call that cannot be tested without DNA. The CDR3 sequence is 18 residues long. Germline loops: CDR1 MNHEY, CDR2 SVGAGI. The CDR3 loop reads CASSYQTSGHVTQETQYF.

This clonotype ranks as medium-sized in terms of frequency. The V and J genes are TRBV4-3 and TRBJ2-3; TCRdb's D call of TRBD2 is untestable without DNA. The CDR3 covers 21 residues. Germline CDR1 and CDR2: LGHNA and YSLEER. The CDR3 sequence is CASSLQRLAGGPRRGTDTQYF.

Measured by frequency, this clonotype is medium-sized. Here the CDR3 reads CASSYGGVGETDTQYF. This chain uses TRBV6-9 with TRBJ2-3; the TCRdb D gene call, TRBD2, has no DNA to confirm it. Germline V gene sequence: CDR1 MNHGY, CDR2 SVAAGI. The CDR3 spans 16 residues.

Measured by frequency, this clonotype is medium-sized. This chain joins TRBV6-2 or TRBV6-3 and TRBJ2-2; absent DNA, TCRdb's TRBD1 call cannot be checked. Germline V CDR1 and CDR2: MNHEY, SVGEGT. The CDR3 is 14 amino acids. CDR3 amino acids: CASRPYTGIGELFF.

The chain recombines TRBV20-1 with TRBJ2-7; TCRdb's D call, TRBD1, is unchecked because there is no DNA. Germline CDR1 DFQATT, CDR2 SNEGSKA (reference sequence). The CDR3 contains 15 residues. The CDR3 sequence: CSAPGPRQGSYEQYF.

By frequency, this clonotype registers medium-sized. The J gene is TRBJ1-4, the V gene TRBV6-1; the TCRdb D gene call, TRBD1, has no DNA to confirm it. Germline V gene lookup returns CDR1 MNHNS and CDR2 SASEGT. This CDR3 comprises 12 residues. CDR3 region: CASRTGGEKLFF.

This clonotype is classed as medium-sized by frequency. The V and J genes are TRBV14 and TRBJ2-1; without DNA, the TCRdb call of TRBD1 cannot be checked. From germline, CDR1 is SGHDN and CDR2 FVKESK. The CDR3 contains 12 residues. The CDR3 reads CASSPQGNEQFF.

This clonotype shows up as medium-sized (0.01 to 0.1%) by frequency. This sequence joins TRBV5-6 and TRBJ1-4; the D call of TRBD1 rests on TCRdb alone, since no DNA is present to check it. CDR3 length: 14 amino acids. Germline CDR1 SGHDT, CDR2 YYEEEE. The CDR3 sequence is CASSRTGEGEKLFF.

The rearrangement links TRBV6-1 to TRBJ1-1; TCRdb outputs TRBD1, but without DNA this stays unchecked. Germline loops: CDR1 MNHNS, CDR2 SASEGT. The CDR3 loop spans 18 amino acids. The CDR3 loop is CASPPTRGFSMVDTEAFF.

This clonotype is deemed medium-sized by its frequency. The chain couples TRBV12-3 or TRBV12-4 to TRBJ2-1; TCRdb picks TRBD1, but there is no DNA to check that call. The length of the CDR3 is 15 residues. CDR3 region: CASSLEGWGYNEQFF.